This is a list of T cell receptor beta chains from one sample in a study of T cell responses to AZD1222 COVID-19 vaccine. Clones were sequenced by immunoSEQ multiplex PCR, and TCRdb holds only the in-frame ones, with some missing. The repertoire holds over 130,000 clones, with roughly 92% as singletons. Sample: peripheral blood, taken on day 0 of AZD1222 vaccination. These receptors were collected from an adult in good health. The CDR3 runs from the conserved cysteine through the conserved F or W. Fields, in order: D gene, J gene, V gene, CDR3 length, clone size, CDR3 protein, CDR3 DNA. The D gene is left open where the match is weak. Clone size is shown for a subset of rows, as once, few, many or a class of expanded clone.

>TRBD1|TRBJ1-2|TRBV6-5|13|NA
CASSWTGEYGYTF
TGTGCCAGCAGTTGGACAGGGGAGTATGGCTACACCTTC
>NA|TRBJ2-2|TRBV24-1|16|NA
CATSDPGRANTGELFF
TGTGCCACCAGTGATCCGGGACGGGCGAACACCGGGGAGCTGTTTTTT
>TRBD2|TRBJ2-4|TRBV7-8|19|NA
CASNNLGGRAIIAKNIQYF
TGTGCCAGCAACAATCTTGGGGGGAGGGCGATTATAGCCAAAAACATTCAGTACTTC
>TRBD2|TRBJ2-5|TRBV6-1|19|NA
CASSERGILASGRMETQYF
TGTGCCAGCAGTGAAAGGGGGATCCTTGCTAGCGGGAGGATGGAGACCCAGTACTTC
>TRBD2|TRBJ2-3|TRBV18|18|NA
CASSPPTTTSGISRTQYF
TGTGCCAGCTCACCACCGACGACGACTAGCGGGATATCTAGAACGCAGTATTTT
>NA|TRBJ1-2|TRBV27|14|NA
CASTPTSGTERYTF
TGTGCCAGCACCCCAACGTCCGGTACAGAACGGTACACCTTC
>NA|TRBJ2-3|TRBV10-3|15|NA
CAISVRGLSTDTQYF
TGTGCCATCAGTGTGAGGGGTCTTAGCACAGATACGCAGTATTTT
>TRBD1|TRBJ1-2|TRBV7-3|15|NA
CASKRPGTGYTGYTF
TGTGCCAGCAAACGACCCGGGACAGGATATACTGGCTACACCTTC
>NA|TRBJ1-1|TRBV9|13|NA
CASSGTSNTEAFF
TGTGCCAGCAGCGGGACATCCAACACTGAAGCTTTCTTT
>TRBD1|TRBJ1-2|TRBV6-5|13|once
CASNRNRGDGYTF
TGTGCCAGCAACCGGAACAGGGGAGACGGCTACACCTTC
>NA|TRBJ2-3|TRBV29-1|14|NA
CSVSGTTEGDTQYF
TGCAGCGTTTCCGGGACCACTGAAGGAGATACGCAGTATTTT
>TRBD2|TRBJ2-1|TRBV9|14|NA
CASSAGGMVGEQFF
TGTGCCAGCAGCGCGGGAGGGATGGTAGGTGAGCAGTTCTTC
>NA|TRBJ1-1|TRBV6-1|15|NA
CASSEAMGLGTEAFF
TGTGCCAGCAGTGAGGCAATGGGACTCGGCACTGAAGCTTTCTTT
>NA|TRBJ1-6|TRBV7-9|15|NA
CASSLITTNNSPLHF
TGTGCCAGCAGCCTTATAACGACTAATAATTCACCCCTCCACTTT
>NA|TRBJ1-1|TRBV3-1/TRBV3-2|15|NA
CASSQAAGAGTEAFF
TGTGCCAGCAGCCAAGCGGCGGGAGCGGGCACTGAAGCTTTCTTT
>NA|TRBJ1-6|TRBV28|15|NA
CASNLRDRIASPLHF
TGTGCCAGCAATCTGAGGGACCGCATAGCTTCACCCCTCCACTTT
>TRBD2|TRBJ2-2|TRBV4-3|18|NA
CASSQVGVAGKDTGELFF
TGCGCCAGCAGCCAAGTTGGAGTAGCGGGAAAAGACACCGGGGAGCTGTTTTTT
>TRBD1|TRBJ1-2|TRBV15|16|NA
CATSRNFGTEGDGYTF
TGTGCCACCAGCAGAAATTTTGGGACAGAGGGAGATGGCTACACCTTC
>NA|TRBJ1-4|TRBV29-1|15|NA
CSVGPRGAPNEKLFF
TGCAGCGTTGGACCCCGCGGGGCGCCTAATGAAAAACTGTTTTTT
>NA|TRBJ1-4|TRBV19|14|NA
CASSMGRPGGVSFF
TGTGCCAGTAGTATGGGGAGGCCGGGAGGCGTCTCATTTTTT
>TRBD1|TRBJ2-5|TRBV29-1|13|NA
CSGVQGAQETQYF
TGCAGCGGGGTACAGGGGGCTCAAGAGACCCAGTACTTC
>TRBD1|TRBJ2-1|TRBV18|15|NA
CASSPWDRIYNEQFF
TGTGCCAGCTCACCGTGGGACAGGATCTACAATGAGCAGTTCTTC
>NA|TRBJ2-5|TRBV7-2|13|few
CASSQGFKETQYF
TGTGCCAGCAGTCAGGGATTTAAAGAGACCCAGTACTTC